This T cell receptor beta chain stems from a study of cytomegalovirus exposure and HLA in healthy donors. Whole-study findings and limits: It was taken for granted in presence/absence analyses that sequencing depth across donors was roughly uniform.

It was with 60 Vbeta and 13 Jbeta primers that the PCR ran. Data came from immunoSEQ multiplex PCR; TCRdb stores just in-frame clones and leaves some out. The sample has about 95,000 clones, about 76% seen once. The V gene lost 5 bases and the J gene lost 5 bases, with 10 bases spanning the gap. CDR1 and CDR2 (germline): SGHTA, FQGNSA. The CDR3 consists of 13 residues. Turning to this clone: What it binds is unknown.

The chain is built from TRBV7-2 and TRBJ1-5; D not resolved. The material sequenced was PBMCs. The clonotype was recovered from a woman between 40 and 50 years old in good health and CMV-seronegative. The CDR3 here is CASSTRRDQPQHF. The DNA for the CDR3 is TGTGCCAGCAGCACGCGGAGAGATCAGCCCCAGCATTTT.